These 24 T cell receptor beta chains came from one sample sequenced in a study of cytomegalovirus exposure and HLA in healthy donors. Data came from immunoSEQ multiplex PCR; TCRdb stores just in-frame clones and leaves some out. The sample carries 280,000 or so clones, around 87% recorded once. The sequenced material came from PBMCs. The receptors shown here come from a woman younger than 30 in good health and CMV-seronegative.

This chain joins TRBV2 and TRBJ1-2, with 7 bases matching TRBD1. Germline CDR1 SNHLY, CDR2 FYNNEI. The CDR3 contains 14 residues. Trimming at V came to 7 bases and at J to 7 bases, leaving 12 bases not matched to a gene. The CDR3 reads CASTEVRGTTGYTF. Here the CDR3 DNA reads TGTGCCAGCACGGAGGTCAGGGGGACAACTGGCTACACCTTC.

V gene TRBV4-1 combines with J gene TRBJ2-7; TRBD2 aligns across 7 bases. The V gene's germline CDR1 is MGHRA and CDR2 YSYEKL. V gave up 2 bases and J gave up 7 bases; unmatched junction bases: 8. The CDR3 contains 14 residues. Written as DNA, the CDR3 is TGCGCCAGCAGCCAAACAGGTAGAGCGGGGGAGCAGTACTTC. Protein sequence: CASSQTGRAGEQYF.

V is TRBV28 and J is TRBJ1-1, with D hard to call. V lost 6 bases to trimming and J lost 2 bases, with 22 bases between them. Germline V gene sequence: CDR1 MDHEN, CDR2 SYDVKM. CDR3 length: 17 residues. CDR3 sequence reads: CASSPHYGERGNTEAFF. Written as DNA, the CDR3 is TGTGCCAGCAGCCCACATTACGGCGAACGGGGTAACACTGAAGCTTTCTTT.

The chain carries TRBV28 and TRBJ1-2; 8 nucleotides agree with TRBD1. Unmatched junction bases numbered 9, after V lost 10 bases and J lost 8 bases. CDR1 and CDR2 (germline): MDHEN, SYDVKM. The CDR3 loop spans 12 amino acids. CDR3 protein: CANLGQGDGYTF. The CDR3, as DNA: TGTGCCAACCTAGGACAGGGAGACGGCTACACCTTC.

This chain uses TRBV25-1 with TRBJ2-5, with 7 bases identical to TRBD1. The germline V gene encodes CDR1 MGHDK and CDR2 SYGVNS. The junction had 10 bases not matched to a gene; V was cut back by 4 bases and J by 2 bases. There are 16 residues in the CDR3. The CDR3 loop reads CASSVNTQGEQETQYF. The DNA for the CDR3 is TGTGCCAGCAGTGTAAATACGCAGGGGGAGCAAGAGACCCAGTACTTC.

The chain couples TRBV2 to TRBJ1-2, with 8 bases lining up with TRBD1. This CDR3 is 13 amino acids long. The V gene end was trimmed by 3 bases and the J gene end by 7 bases; junction bases not matched to a gene: 4. Germline V gene sequence: CDR1 SNHLY, CDR2 FYNNEI. CDR3: CASSEDRAGGYTF. In DNA, the CDR3 is TGTGCCAGCAGTGAGGACAGGGCGGGTGGCTACACCTTC.

The chain has TRBV27 and TRBJ2-1; the match to TRBD1 covers 9 bases. The CDR3 consists of 15 residues. J was trimmed by 10 bases and V by 3 bases; bases with no gene match: 10. Germline assignment: CDR1 MNHEY and CDR2 SMNVEV (reference sequence). The CDR3 loop reads CASSFWDRDVGEQFF. CDR3 in DNA: TGTGCCAGCAGTTTTTGGGACAGGGACGTAGGGGAGCAGTTCTTC.

V and J are TRBV30 and TRBJ1-4; 7 positions match TRBD1. The CDR3 has 15 residues. The V gene's germline CDR1 is GTSNPN and CDR2 SVGIG (reference sequence). V trimming: 3 bases; J trimming: 0 bases; junction bases outside the gene matches: 4. CDR3 DNA sequence: TGTGCCTGGAGGAGGGGGCTTGCAACTAATGAAAAACTGTTTTTT. Its protein is CAWRRGLATNEKLFF.

This chain links TRBV5-1 with TRBJ1-3, with 7 bases matching TRBD1. This CDR3 is built from 13 residues. Germline assignment: CDR1 SGHRS and CDR2 YFSETQ. The V gene end was trimmed by 3 bases and the J gene end by 11 bases; junction bases not matched to a gene: 8. The DNA of the CDR3 is TGCGCCAGCAGCTCGGACAGGCCCCATCCCATATATTTT. It yields the protein CASSSDRPHPIYF.

The V call is TRBV6-6, the J call TRBJ2-1; 8 positions match TRBD2. V lost 3 bases and J lost 5; bases outside the gene matches: 3. This CDR3 is built from 14 residues. Germline V gene data show CDR1 as MNHNY and CDR2 as SVGAGI (reference sequence). CDR3 nucleotides: TGTGCCAGCAGTTATACTAGCGGAGACAATGAGCAGTTCTTC. Translating it yields CASSYTSGDNEQFF.

This CDR3 reads CASSQTAGGLTEAFF. In DNA form, the CDR3 reads TGTGCCAGCAGCCAGACCGCAGGGGGCCTCACTGAAGCTTTCTTT. The J gene is TRBJ1-1, the V gene TRBV4-2, with 8 bases that match TRBD1. Unmatched junction bases numbered 7, after V lost 3 bases and J lost 4 bases. Germline-derived CDR1 and CDR2 are LGHNA and YNFKEQ. The CDR3 extends over 15 amino acids.

The chain is built from TRBV5-1 and TRBJ1-1; 10 nucleotides align to TRBD1. The V segment lost 4 bases and the J segment 4 bases; nucleotides outside the gene matches: 7. This CDR3 spans 15 amino acids. Germline V gives CDR1 SGHRS, CDR2 YFSETQ. CDR3 loop: CASSKMDRGITEAFF. CDR3 DNA sequence: TGCGCCAGCAGCAAGATGGACAGGGGGATCACTGAAGCTTTCTTT.

This clone was picked up one time. The chain combines TRBV6-7 with TRBJ1-4, with D possibly being TRBD1 (5 bases). TRBV6-7 is noted as an ORF with a role that remains uncertain. The CDR3 spans 18 residues. Trimming left V 2 bases short and J 2 bases short, with 18 bases between. The CDR3 region has the DNA TGTGCCAGCAGTTACCTTTCTGGGACTCCTGGGACTAATGAAAAACTGTTTTTT. Its protein product is CASSYLSGTPGTNEKLFF.

This clone has only one observation. This chain links TRBV15 with TRBJ1-5, with D maybe TRBD1 (5 bases). Germline CDR1 reads LNHNV; CDR2 reads YYDKDF (reference sequence). Trimming shortened V by 0 bases and J by 1 base, and 7 bases separated the two germline ends. This CDR3 has 15 residues. The CDR3 bases are TGTGCCACCAGCAGAGATAGGGGCAGCAATCAGCCCCAGCATTTT. Amino acids: CATSRDRGSNQPQHF.

This clone appeared a few times. The rearrangement links TRBV7-6 to TRBJ2-2, with 8 bases lining up with TRBD2. Per germline, CDR1 SGHVS and CDR2 FNYEAQ. This CDR3 contains 19 residues. V lost 1 base and J lost 4; bases outside the gene matches: 14. The CDR3 DNA sequence: TGTGCCAGCAGCTTAGATGTTAACGTACTAGCGGTGCGCACCGGGGAGCTGTTTTTT. It codes for CASSLDVNVLAVRTGELFF.

The chain joins TRBV7-9 to TRBJ1-4; no reliable D call. CDR1 is SEHNR, CDR2 FQNEAQ, per germline (reference sequence). This CDR3 has 16 residues. Trimming pared 7 bases from V and 0 bases from J, leaving 15 bases between. In DNA, the CDR3 is TGTGCCAGCACCGGAGAGAGGATTGCAACTAATGAAAAACTGTTTTTT. It translates to CASTGERIATNEKLFF.

V usage is TRBV11-2 and J usage is TRBJ2-7; D perhaps matches TRBD1 (6 bases). The CDR3 is made up of 15 amino acids. V was clipped by 0 bases and J by 2 bases, with 11 bases between them. Germline loops: CDR1 SGHAT, CDR2 FQNNGV. The CDR3 region is CASSLEGARAYEQYF. The CDR3 DNA reads as TGTGCCAGCAGCTTAGAGGGGGCTCGAGCCTACGAGCAGTACTTC.

V gene TRBV25-1 combines with J gene TRBJ2-3; a weak D match, TRBD1 (5 bases). Germline V lookup: CDR1 MGHDK, CDR2 SYGVNS. V lost 3 bases to trimming and J lost 4 bases, with 17 bases between them. The CDR3 has 16 residues. CDR3 DNA sequence: TGTGCCAGCAGTGACTCGTTCAGGGATCGGTCAGATACGCAGTATTTT. As protein: CASSDSFRDRSDTQYF.

V and J are TRBV5-1 and TRBJ1-2, with TRBD1 matching over 8 bases. The germline CDR1 and CDR2 sequences are SGHRS and YFSETQ. This CDR3 comprises 13 residues. With V trimmed by 3 bases and J by 8 bases, 6 bases remained unmatched. DNA of the CDR3: TGCGCCAGCAGCTCCCAGGGGGCGGAGGGCTACACCTTC. Encoded protein: CASSSQGAEGYTF.

In nucleotides, the CDR3 is TGTGCCAGCAGCCTGACAGGGTTTGGCTACACCTTC. Its protein product is CASSLTGFGYTF. The chain uses TRBV27 and TRBJ1-2; 7 positions match TRBD1. The CDR3 spans 12 residues. Trimming took 6 bases from V and 7 from J; bases not matched to a gene: 5. CDR1 is MNHEY, CDR2 SMNVEV, per germline (reference sequence).

This clone was counted a few times. The chain has TRBV19 and TRBJ1-5, with TRBD1 identical over 11 bases. The CDR3 runs to 19 residues. Per the germline V gene, CDR1 is LNHDA and CDR2 is SQIVND (reference sequence). The ends lost 5 bases at V and 0 bases at J; junction bases unmatched: 12. The CDR3 DNA follows: TGTGCCAGTAGTCCCCGGACAGGGGGCATGGGATATAGCAATCAGCCCCAGCATTTT. Its protein is CASSPRTGGMGYSNQPQHF.

V gene TRBV6-4 combines with J gene TRBJ2-3; 7 bases line up with TRBD2. V was pared by 7 bases and J by 2 bases, with 12 bases of the junction left unmatched. The CDR3 runs to 16 residues. Germline-derived CDR1 and CDR2 are MRHNA and SNTAGT. In DNA, the CDR3 is TGTGCCAGCATGGAAGAGCGGGAAGAACACACAGATACGCAGTATTTT. Amino acids: CASMEEREEHTDTQYF.

The chain carries TRBV28 and TRBJ2-1; 9 nucleotides line up with TRBD2. Germline V gene sequence: CDR1 MDHEN, CDR2 SYDVKM. The ends lost 4 bases at V and 4 bases at J; junction bases unmatched: 5. There are 15 residues in the CDR3. The CDR3 nucleotides are TGTGCCAGCAGTTCTGGTCTAGCGGGATACAATGAGCAGTTCTTC. Translating it yields CASSSGLAGYNEQFF.

This clone was detected a few times. V is TRBV27 and J is TRBJ2-7; 8 bases are shared with TRBD1. Unmatched junction bases numbered 3, after V lost 5 bases and J lost 6 bases. Germline values: CDR1 MNHEY, CDR2 SMNVEV (reference sequence). The CDR3 consists of 12 residues. The CDR3 is CASSPQGAEQYF. The CDR3 bases are TGTGCCAGCAGTCCCCAGGGGGCCGAGCAGTACTTC.